These T cell receptor beta chains were read from a single sample in a study of T cells after yellow fever vaccination. TCRdb fed the 5' RACE reads into MiXCR, producing one record per CDR3 protein. This table holds 250,000 to 300,000 distinct CDR3 sequences, 10% to 15% found once. Here the sequenced sample was CD4+ T cells sorted from PBMCs, taken 45 days after the yellow fever booster vaccination. These receptors were collected from a man aged 25-40 years who received the YFV17D yellow fever vaccine. CDR3s include the opening cysteine and the closing phenylalanine or tryptophan. The order of the fields is V gene, J gene, clone size, D gene, CDR3 DNA, CDR3 protein. A D gene is named only where the DNA matches it firmly. The size entry is marked missing in some rows and otherwise reads once, few, many or a size class.

V: TRBV7-9
J: TRBJ2-3
size: few
D: TRBD1
DNA: TGTGCCAGCAGCTTCGGGACAGGGGGAGATACGCAGTATTTT
CDR3: CASSFGTGGDTQYF

V: TRBV6-1
J: TRBJ2-3
size: few
D: -
DNA: TGTGCCAGCAGTGCAAGCAGGGGCTTCCGAGATACGCAGTATTTT
CDR3: CASSASRGFRDTQYF

V: TRBV28
J: TRBJ1-1
size: -
D: -
DNA: TGTGCCAGCAGTTCAGGGACACGGATGAACACTGAAGCTTTCTTT
CDR3: CASSSGTRMNTEAFF

V: TRBV10-3
J: TRBJ2-3
size: -
D: -
DNA: TGTGCCATCAAAGCTAGCACAGATACGCAGTATTTT
CDR3: CAIKASTDTQYF

V: TRBV5-1
J: TRBJ2-3
size: many
D: -
DNA: TGTGCCAGCAGCTTAGGGACTAGCACAGATACGCAGTATTTT
CDR3: CASSLGTSTDTQYF

V: TRBV6-5
J: TRBJ2-7
size: few
D: -
DNA: TGTGCCAGCAGGGTCGACCGGGGGGAGCAGTACTTC
CDR3: CASRVDRGEQYF

V: TRBV20-1
J: TRBJ1-1
size: few
D: TRBD1
DNA: TGCAGTGCTAGAGTCACAGGGGAGCGGACTGAAGCTTTCTTT
CDR3: CSARVTGERTEAFF

V: TRBV4-2
J: TRBJ1-2
size: -
D: -
DNA: TGTGCCAGCAGCCCCGAGGCCGGGGGGTTTAACTATGGCTACACCTTC
CDR3: CASSPEAGGFNYGYTF

V: TRBV10-2
J: TRBJ2-1
size: few
D: -
DNA: TGCGCCAGTGAGGGAGTTTACAATGAGCAGTTCTTC
CDR3: CASEGVYNEQFF

V: TRBV29-1
J: TRBJ2-7
size: many
D: TRBD2
DNA: TGCAGCGTTAAGCGGGGCAGCTCCTACGAGCAGTACTTC
CDR3: CSVKRGSSYEQYF

V: TRBV12-3/TRBV12-4
J: TRBJ2-7
size: many
D: TRBD2
DNA: TGTGCCAGCACGTCCCAGGTGGGACTAGCGGGAGTCGAGCAGTACTTC
CDR3: CASTSQVGLAGVEQYF

V: TRBV7-2
J: TRBJ2-1
size: -
D: -
DNA: TGTGCCAGCAGCTTAACGGTAGGAGCGGCTGAGCAGTTCTTC
CDR3: CASSLTVGAAEQFF

V: TRBV9
J: TRBJ2-2
size: few
D: -
DNA: TGTGCCAGCAGCGTACAGGCCCCCGGGGAGCTGTTTTTT
CDR3: CASSVQAPGELFF

V: TRBV7-9
J: TRBJ2-7
size: -
D: -
DNA: TGTGCCAGCAGCTTCGAAGAGCAGTACTTC
CDR3: CASSFEEQYF

V: TRBV21-1
J: TRBJ2-7
size: -
D: -
DNA: TGTGCCAGCAGCGGGTTCTCCTACGAGCAGTACTTC
CDR3: CASSGFSYEQYF

V: TRBV7-2
J: TRBJ2-1
size: many
D: -
DNA: TGTGCCAGCAGCTTAGTCCTTTACAATGAGCAGTTCTTC
CDR3: CASSLVLYNEQFF

V: TRBV5-4
J: TRBJ2-5
size: -
D: -
DNA: TGTGCCAGCAAGCAGAGTGGGGGCTTCCAAGAGACCCAGTACTTC
CDR3: CASKQSGGFQETQYF

V: TRBV7-8
J: TRBJ2-5
size: few
D: -
DNA: TGTGCCAGCAGCTTAAGGGCTAGCACCACCAAACAAGAGACCCAGTACTTC
CDR3: CASSLRASTTKQETQYF

V: TRBV5-6
J: TRBJ2-5
size: -
D: TRBD1
DNA: TGTGCCAGCAGCTTGGAGTCAGGGGGCTGGGAGACCCAGTACTTC
CDR3: CASSLESGGWETQYF

V: TRBV7-8
J: TRBJ2-2
size: -
D: -
DNA: TGTGCCAGCAGCCCCCGGACTATCACCGGGGAGCTGTTTTTT
CDR3: CASSPRTITGELFF

V: TRBV28
J: TRBJ2-7
size: few
D: -
DNA: TGTGCCAGCATCCCCCCAGGGAGGTCCTACGAGCAGTACTTC
CDR3: CASIPPGRSYEQYF

V: TRBV6-1
J: TRBJ1-5
size: few
D: -
DNA: TGTGCCAGCAGTGAAGCACACAGAGTCCAGCATTTT
CDR3: CASSEAHRVQHF

V: TRBV5-1
J: TRBJ1-1
size: many
D: TRBD1
DNA: TGCGCCAGCAGCCGGACAGGGTCAGACACTGAAGCTTTCTTT
CDR3: CASSRTGSDTEAFF

V: TRBV12-3/TRBV12-4
J: TRBJ1-1
size: -
D: -
DNA: TGTGCCAGCAGTCTAGGGGGGACAAGCCCTGAGCGTGCTTTCTTT
CDR3: CASSLGGTSPERAFF

V: TRBV5-5
J: TRBJ2-1
size: few
D: -
DNA: TGTGCCAGCAGCCCGGAAAAGGGGGGAGGTCATTACAATGAGCAGTTCTTC
CDR3: CASSPEKGGGHYNEQFF

V: TRBV6-5
J: TRBJ2-7
size: few
D: TRBD2
DNA: TGTGCCAGCAGTTCTCCCCCGGGGGGAAGCGGTGGCGAGCAGTACTTC
CDR3: CASSSPPGGSGGEQYF

V: TRBV20-1
J: TRBJ2-7
size: few
D: TRBD1
DNA: TGCAGTGCTATTCAACCCAGGACAGGGGCCACCTACGAGCAGTACTTC
CDR3: CSAIQPRTGATYEQYF

V: TRBV7-2
J: TRBJ2-5
size: many
D: -
DNA: TGTGCCAGCAGTTCTCCAGGGACCCCAGAGACCCAGTACTTC
CDR3: CASSSPGTPETQYF

V: TRBV15
J: TRBJ2-3
size: few
D: TRBD2
DNA: TGTGCCACCAGCAGAGCCACGGGGGGGGGAGATACGCAGTATTTT
CDR3: CATSRATGGGDTQYF

V: TRBV5-6
J: TRBJ2-1
size: many
D: -
DNA: TGTGCCAGCAGCGTTCTAGCACCGGATTACAATGAGCAGTTCTTC
CDR3: CASSVLAPDYNEQFF

V: TRBV29-1
J: TRBJ2-7
size: few
D: -
DNA: TGCAGCGTTGCCGCAGCATCGGATTACGAGCAGTACTTC
CDR3: CSVAAASDYEQYF

V: TRBV5-1
J: TRBJ2-3
size: -
D: -
DNA: TGCGCCAGCAGCTTGGTTTTGGTGGATACGCAGTATTTT
CDR3: CASSLVLVDTQYF

V: TRBV29-1
J: TRBJ1-3
size: few
D: -
DNA: TGCAGCGTTGAGGACAGTCGAAGTGGAAACACCATATATTTT
CDR3: CSVEDSRSGNTIYF

V: TRBV4-2
J: TRBJ2-3
size: -
D: TRBD2
DNA: TGTGCCAGCAGCCAAGATCTGGGGAGGGAGTATTTGAGAGATACGCAGTATTTT
CDR3: CASSQDLGREYLRDTQYF

V: TRBV20-1
J: TRBJ2-2
size: few
D: TRBD2
DNA: TGCAGTGCTAGAGATTTCTCAAGCGGGGCGGGTGAGGAGCTGTTTTTT
CDR3: CSARDFSSGAGEELFF

V: TRBV28
J: TRBJ2-7
size: few
D: TRBD2
DNA: TGTGCCAGCAGCCCCCCTAGCGGGGGCTACGAGCAGTACTTC
CDR3: CASSPPSGGYEQYF

V: TRBV11-2
J: TRBJ2-1
size: -
D: TRBD2
DNA: TGTGCCAGCAGCGCAACCCTAGCGGGAGGGTACAATGAGCAGTTCTTC
CDR3: CASSATLAGGYNEQFF

V: TRBV7-2
J: TRBJ2-7
size: few
D: TRBD2
DNA: TGTGCCAGCAGACGGCCGGGACTAGCGGGTGGCGAGCAGTACTTC
CDR3: CASRRPGLAGGEQYF

V: TRBV15
J: TRBJ1-2
size: few
D: -
DNA: TGTGCCACCAGCAGAGATCTTCCAGGGTTAATGGGCTACACCTTC
CDR3: CATSRDLPGLMGYTF

V: TRBV12-3/TRBV12-4
J: TRBJ1-1
size: few
D: TRBD1
DNA: TGTGCCAGCAGGGCTGGACAGGCCCTCGCGGAAGCTTTCTTT
CDR3: CASRAGQALAEAFF

V: TRBV18
J: TRBJ2-7
size: once
D: TRBD2
DNA: TGTGCCAGCTCACCAACAGCGGGATCTCCCTACGAGCAGTACTTC
CDR3: CASSPTAGSPYEQYF

V: TRBV20-1
J: TRBJ2-7
size: -
D: TRBD1
DNA: TGCAGTCTTTCCCGGACAGGGGCTGGTAGAGAGCAGTACTTC
CDR3: CSLSRTGAGREQYF

V: TRBV6-1
J: TRBJ2-1
size: -
D: -
DNA: TGTGCCAGCACTCGAGGACTTAGCTCCTACAATGAGCAGTTCTTC
CDR3: CASTRGLSSYNEQFF

V: TRBV5-1
J: TRBJ2-6
size: -
D: -
DNA: TGCGCCAGCAGCTTAATGAGGGATGGGGCCAACGTCCTGACTTTC
CDR3: CASSLMRDGANVLTF

V: TRBV7-2
J: TRBJ1-5
size: few
D: -
DNA: TGTGCCAGCAGCTTACTATACAATCAGCCCCAGCATTTT
CDR3: CASSLLYNQPQHF